The entry below gives a single TCR beta chain sequence along with its context. The sample belongs to a study of blood T cells in healthy people across ages. The second PCR ran roughly 6 to 11 cycles with a sample-barcoded 5' primer and J-beta primers. Per-sample output comprised a minimum of 3 million paired-end reads containing CDR3. TCRdb re-analysed the 5' RACE reads in MiXCR, keeping a single row per CDR3 protein. The table records 1.2 million to 1.5 million distinct CDR3 sequences, 42% of them present only once. V was cut by 5 bases and J by 4 bases, with 14 bases left in between. This CDR3 comprises 14 residues.

The V gene is TRBV12-3 or TRBV12-4, the J gene TRBJ1-2, with a tentative D call TRBD1 (5 bases). The clonotype comes from a young woman in good health. The sequenced sample consisted of blood. In DNA, the CDR3 is TGTGCCAGCAGTCTCCACGGGAGGGGCTATGGCTACACCTTC. This encodes CASSLHGRGYGYTF.